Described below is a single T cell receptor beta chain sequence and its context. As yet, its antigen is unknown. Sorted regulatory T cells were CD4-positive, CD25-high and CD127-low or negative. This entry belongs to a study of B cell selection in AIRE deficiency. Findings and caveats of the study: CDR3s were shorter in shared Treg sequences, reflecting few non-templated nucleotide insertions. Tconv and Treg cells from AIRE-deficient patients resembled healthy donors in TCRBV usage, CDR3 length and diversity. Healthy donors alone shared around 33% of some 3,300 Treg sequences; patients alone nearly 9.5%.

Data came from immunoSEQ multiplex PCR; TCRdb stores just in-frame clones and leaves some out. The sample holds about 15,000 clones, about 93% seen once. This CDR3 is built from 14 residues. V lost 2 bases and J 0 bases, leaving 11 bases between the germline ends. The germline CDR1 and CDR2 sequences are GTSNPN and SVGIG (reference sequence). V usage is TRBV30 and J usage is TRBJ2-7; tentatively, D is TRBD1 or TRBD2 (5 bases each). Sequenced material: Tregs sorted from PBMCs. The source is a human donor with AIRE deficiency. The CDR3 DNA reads TGTGCCTGGAGTCCGGGACCCAACTCCTACGAGCAGTACTTC. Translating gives CAWSPGPNSYEQYF.